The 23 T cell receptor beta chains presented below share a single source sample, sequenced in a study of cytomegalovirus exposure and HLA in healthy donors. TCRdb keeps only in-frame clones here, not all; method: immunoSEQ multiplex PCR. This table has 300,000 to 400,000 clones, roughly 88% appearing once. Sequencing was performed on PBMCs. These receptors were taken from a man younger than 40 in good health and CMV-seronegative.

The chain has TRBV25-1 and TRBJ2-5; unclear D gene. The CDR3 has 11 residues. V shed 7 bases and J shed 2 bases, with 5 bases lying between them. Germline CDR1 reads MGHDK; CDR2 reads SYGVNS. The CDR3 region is CASTLQETQYF. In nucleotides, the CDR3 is TGTGCCAGCACACTGCAAGAGACCCAGTACTTC.

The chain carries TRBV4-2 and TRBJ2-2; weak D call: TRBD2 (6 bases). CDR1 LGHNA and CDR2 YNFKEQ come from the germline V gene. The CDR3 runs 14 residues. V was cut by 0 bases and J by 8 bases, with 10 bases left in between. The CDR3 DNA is TGTGCCAGCAGCCAAGATGGAGGGATTGGGGAGCTGTTTTTT. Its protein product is CASSQDGGIGELFF.

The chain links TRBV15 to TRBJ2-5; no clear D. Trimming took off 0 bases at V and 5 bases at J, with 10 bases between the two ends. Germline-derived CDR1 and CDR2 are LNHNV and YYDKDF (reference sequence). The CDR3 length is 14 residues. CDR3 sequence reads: CATSRDRILETQYF. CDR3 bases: TGTGCCACCAGCAGAGACAGGATTTTGGAGACCCAGTACTTC.

CDR3: CASSDGGKNTEAFF. CDR3 DNA sequence: TGTGCCAGCAGCGACGGGGGGAAGAACACTGAAGCTTTCTTT. This chain links TRBV21-1 with TRBJ1-1. TRBV21-1 is annotated as a pseudogene. This CDR3 has 14 residues.

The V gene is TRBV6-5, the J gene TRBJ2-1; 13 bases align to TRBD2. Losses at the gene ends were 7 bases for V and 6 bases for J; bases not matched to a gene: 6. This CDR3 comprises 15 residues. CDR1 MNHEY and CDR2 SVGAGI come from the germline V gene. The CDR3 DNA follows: TGTGCCAGCAACCCCGGACTAGCGGGGGCCAATGAGCAGTTCTTC. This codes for CASNPGLAGANEQFF.

This CDR3 is CASSLKLDTSTDTQYF. The CDR3 nucleotides read TGTGCCAGCAGCTTAAAGTTAGATACTAGCACAGATACGCAGTATTTT. The chain couples TRBV11-2 to TRBJ2-3, with D hard to call. Trimming shortened V by 2 bases and J by 0 bases, and 12 bases separated the two germline ends. Germline CDR1 is SGHAT and CDR2 is FQNNGV. CDR3 length equals 16 residues.

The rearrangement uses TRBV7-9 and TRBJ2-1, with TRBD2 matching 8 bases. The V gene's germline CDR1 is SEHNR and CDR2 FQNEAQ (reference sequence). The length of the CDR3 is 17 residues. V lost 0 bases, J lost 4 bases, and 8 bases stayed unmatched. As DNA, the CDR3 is TGTGCCAGCAGCTTAGCCGGGGGGGCCGGTAGTTACAATGAGCAGTTCTTC. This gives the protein CASSLAGGAGSYNEQFF.

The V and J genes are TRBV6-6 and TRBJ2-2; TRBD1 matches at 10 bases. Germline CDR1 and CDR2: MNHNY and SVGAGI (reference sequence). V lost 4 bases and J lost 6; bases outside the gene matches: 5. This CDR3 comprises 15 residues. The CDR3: CASSSGQGYSGELFF. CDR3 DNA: TGTGCCAGCAGTTCGGGACAGGGGTACTCCGGGGAGCTGTTTTTT.

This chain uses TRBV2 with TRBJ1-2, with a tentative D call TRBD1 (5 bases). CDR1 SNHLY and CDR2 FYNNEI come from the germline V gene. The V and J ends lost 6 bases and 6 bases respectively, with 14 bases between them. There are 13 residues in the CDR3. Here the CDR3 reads CASRSAGRDGYTF. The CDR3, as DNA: TGTGCCAGCAGGTCCGCAGGGAGGGATGGCTACACCTTC.

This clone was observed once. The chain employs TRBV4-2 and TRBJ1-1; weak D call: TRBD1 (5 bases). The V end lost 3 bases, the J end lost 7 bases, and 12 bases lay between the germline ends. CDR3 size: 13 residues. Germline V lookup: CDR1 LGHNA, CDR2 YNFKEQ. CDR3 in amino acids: CASSHAGRNEAFF. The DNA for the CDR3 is TGTGCCAGCAGCCACGCGGGACGGAATGAAGCTTTCTTT.

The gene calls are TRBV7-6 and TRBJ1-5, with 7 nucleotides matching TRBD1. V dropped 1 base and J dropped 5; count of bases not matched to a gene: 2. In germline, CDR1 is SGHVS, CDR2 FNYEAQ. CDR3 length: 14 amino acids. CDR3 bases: TGTGCCAGCAGCTTAGTCACAGGGGATCAGCCCCAGCATTTT. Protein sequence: CASSLVTGDQPQHF.

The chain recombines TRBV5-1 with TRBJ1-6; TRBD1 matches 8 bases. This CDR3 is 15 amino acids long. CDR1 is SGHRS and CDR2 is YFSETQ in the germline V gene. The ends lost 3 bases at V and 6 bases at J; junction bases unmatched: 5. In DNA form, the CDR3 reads TGCGCCAGCAGCTCGACAGGGGAGCTTAATTCACCCCTCCACTTT. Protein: CASSSTGELNSPLHF.

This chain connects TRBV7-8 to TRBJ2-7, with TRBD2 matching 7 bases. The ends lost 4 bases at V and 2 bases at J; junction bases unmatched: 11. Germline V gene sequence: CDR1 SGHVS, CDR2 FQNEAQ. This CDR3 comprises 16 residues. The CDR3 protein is CASSSLPAGWAYEQYF. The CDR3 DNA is TGTGCCAGCAGCTCGTTGCCAGCGGGATGGGCCTACGAGCAGTACTTC.

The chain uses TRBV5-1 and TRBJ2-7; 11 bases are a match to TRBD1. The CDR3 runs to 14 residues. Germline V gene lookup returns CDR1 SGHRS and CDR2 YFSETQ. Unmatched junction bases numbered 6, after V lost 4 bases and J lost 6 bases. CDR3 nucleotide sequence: TGCGCCAGCAGCGGGCGGACAGGGGGCGGCGAGCAGTACTTC. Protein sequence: CASSGRTGGGEQYF.

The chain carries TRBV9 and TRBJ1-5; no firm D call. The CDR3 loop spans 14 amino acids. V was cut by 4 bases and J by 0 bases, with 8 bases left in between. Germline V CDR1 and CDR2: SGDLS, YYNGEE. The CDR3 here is CASSPRYSNQPQHF. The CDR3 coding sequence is TGTGCCAGCAGCCCTCGGTATAGCAATCAGCCCCAGCATTTT.

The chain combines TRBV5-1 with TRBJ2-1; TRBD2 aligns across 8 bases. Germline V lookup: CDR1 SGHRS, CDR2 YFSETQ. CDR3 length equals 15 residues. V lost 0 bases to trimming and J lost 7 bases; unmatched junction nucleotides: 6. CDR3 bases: TGCGCCAGCAGCTTGGGAGCGGGGGCCGTTAATGAGCAGTTCTTC. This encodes CASSLGAGAVNEQFF.

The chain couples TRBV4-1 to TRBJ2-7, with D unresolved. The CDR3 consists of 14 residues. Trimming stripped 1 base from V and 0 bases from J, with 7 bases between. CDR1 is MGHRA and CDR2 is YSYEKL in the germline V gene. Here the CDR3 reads CASSQAHSSYEQYF. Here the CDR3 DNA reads TGCGCCAGCAGCCAAGCGCACAGCTCCTACGAGCAGTACTTC.

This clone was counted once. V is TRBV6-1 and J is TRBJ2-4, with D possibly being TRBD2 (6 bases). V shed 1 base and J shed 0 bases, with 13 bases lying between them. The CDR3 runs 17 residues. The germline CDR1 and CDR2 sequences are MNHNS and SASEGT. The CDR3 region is CASSEDWGGLAKNIQYF. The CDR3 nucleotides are TGTGCCAGCAGTGAAGATTGGGGAGGACTAGCCAAAAACATTCAGTACTTC.

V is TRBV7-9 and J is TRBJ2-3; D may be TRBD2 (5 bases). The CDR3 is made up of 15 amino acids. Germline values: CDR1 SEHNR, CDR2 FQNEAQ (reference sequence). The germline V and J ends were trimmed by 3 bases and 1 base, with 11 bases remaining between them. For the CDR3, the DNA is TGTGCCAGCAGCTTGCTAGCTTCGGGCACAGATACGCAGTATTTT. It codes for CASSLLASGTDTQYF.

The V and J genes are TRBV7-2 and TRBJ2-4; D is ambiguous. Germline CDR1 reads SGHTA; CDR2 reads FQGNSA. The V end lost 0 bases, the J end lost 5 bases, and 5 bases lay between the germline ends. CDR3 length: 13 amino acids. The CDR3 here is CASSLAQENIQYF. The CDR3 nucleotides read TGTGCCAGCAGCTTAGCCCAGGAAAACATTCAGTACTTC.

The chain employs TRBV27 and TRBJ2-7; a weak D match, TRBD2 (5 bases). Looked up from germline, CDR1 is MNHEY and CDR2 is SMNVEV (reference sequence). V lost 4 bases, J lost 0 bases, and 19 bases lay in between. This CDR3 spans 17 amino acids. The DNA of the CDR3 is TGTGCCAGCAGTTCCTACCAGACCGGGATCCACTCCTACGAGCAGTACTTC. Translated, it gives CASSSYQTGIHSYEQYF.

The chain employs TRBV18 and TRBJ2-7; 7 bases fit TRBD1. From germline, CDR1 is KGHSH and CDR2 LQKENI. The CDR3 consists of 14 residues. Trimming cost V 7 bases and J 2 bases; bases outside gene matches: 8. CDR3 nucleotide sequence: TGTGCCAGCTGTACCGGGACAGAAACCTACGAGCAGTACTTC. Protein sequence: CASCTGTETYEQYF.

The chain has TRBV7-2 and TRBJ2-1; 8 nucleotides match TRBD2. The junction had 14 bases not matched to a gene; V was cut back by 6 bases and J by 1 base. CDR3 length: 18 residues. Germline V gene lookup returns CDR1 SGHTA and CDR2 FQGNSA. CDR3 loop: CASRPATSGGNSYNEQFF. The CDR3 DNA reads TGTGCCAGCAGGCCGGCAACCAGCGGGGGTAATTCCTACAATGAGCAGTTCTTC.